The entry below describes one TCR beta chain. As yet, its antigen is unknown. These data come from a study of cytomegalovirus exposure and HLA in healthy donors. The wider study: The Caucasian-associated ancestry cluster held over 65% of approximately 400 genotyped donors. General study points: In a later analysis, across HLA loci, associated TCR counts were highest for DRB1, lowest for HLA-C. Many donors shared some public TCRs, even though most TCR sequences were rare. Available immune exposure information covered CMV serostatus only.

There are 12 residues in the CDR3. Trimming took 5 bases from V and 4 from J; bases not matched to a gene: 2. Germline loops: CDR1 SQVTM, CDR2 ANQGSEA. PCR amplification relied on 60 Vbeta primers (plus 13 Jbeta primers). Some clones are missing from TCRdb's copy, which holds only in-frame ones; the method was immunoSEQ multiplex PCR. The table has under 150,000 clones, about 78% seen once; the top ten hold nearly 7%. This receptor was obtained from a man aged 40-49 years in good health and CMV-seropositive. The chain uses TRBV29-1 and TRBJ2-5; 9 bases match TRBD1. The sample consisted of PBMCs. The CDR3 is CSVTGGGETQYF. In DNA, the CDR3 is TGCAGCGTTACAGGGGGCGGAGAGACCCAGTACTTC.